This T cell receptor beta chain was profiled in a study of OX40 agonist ivuxolimab in advanced cancers. The overall study: Partial responses occurred in three patients (one hepatocellular carcinoma, two cutaneous melanoma).

This table comes from immunoSEQ multiplex PCR, and its TCRdb copy is limited to in-frame clones, with some not included. Among more than 75,000 clones listed, 84% were seen once. The CDR3 spans 13 residues. Germline CDR1 reads MDHEN; CDR2 reads SYDVKM. Trimming took 7 bases from V and 3 from J; bases not matched to a gene: 5. The study sampled blood at baseline, cycle 4 day 1, and cycle 7 day 1. The chain combines TRBV28 with TRBJ2-7; the match to TRBD2 covers 8 bases. Sample: CD4+ or CD8+ T cells sorted from blood, taken in a trial of the OX40 agonist ivuxolimab. The sequence was collected from an adult with an advanced solid tumor such as melanoma, head and neck, liver or kidney cancer. Written as DNA, the CDR3 is TGTGCCAGCAATGTACTAGCGGACTACGAGCAGTACTTC. Translation gives CASNVLADYEQYF. The whole variable domain, remainder taken from reference TRBV28 and TRBJ2-7, is DVKVTQSSRYLVKRTGEKVFLECVQDMDHENMFWYRQDPGLGLRLIYFSYDVKMKEKGDIPEGYSVSREKKERFSLILESASTNQTSMYLCASNVLADYEQYFGPGTRLTVT.